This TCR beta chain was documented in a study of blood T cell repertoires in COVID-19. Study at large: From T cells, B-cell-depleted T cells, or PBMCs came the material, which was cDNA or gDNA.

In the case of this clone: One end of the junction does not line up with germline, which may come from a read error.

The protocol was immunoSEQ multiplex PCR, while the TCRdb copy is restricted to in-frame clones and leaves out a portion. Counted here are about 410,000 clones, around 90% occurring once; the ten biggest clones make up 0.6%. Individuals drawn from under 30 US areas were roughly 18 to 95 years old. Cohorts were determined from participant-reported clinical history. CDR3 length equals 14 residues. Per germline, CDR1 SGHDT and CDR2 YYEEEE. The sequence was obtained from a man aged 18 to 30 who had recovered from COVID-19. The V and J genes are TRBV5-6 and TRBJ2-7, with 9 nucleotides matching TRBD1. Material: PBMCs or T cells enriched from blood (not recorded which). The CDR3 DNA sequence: TGTGCCAGCACCTTGACAGGGGGATATTACGAGCAGTACTTC. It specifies CASTLTGGYYEQYF.